This record concerns one TCR beta chain sequence. The source of the sample is a study of CD8+ T cells in alopecia areata. Germline-derived CDR1 and CDR2 are SGHAT and FQNNGV. The germline V and J ends were trimmed by 6 bases and 5 bases, with 24 bases remaining between them. The CDR3 has 17 amino acids. The authors extracted RNA and reverse transcribed it into cDNA as the sequencing template. Clones were sequenced by immunoSEQ multiplex PCR, and TCRdb holds only the in-frame ones, with some missing. This sample yields 70,000 to 95,000 clones, of which around 54% are seen a single time; roughly 5.6% belongs to the top ten.

The TCR originated in a human donor with alopecia areata. The sequencing input was NKG2D-high CD8+ T cells sorted from blood. The J gene is TRBJ2-3, the V gene TRBV11-2; maybe TRBD2 (7 bases). CDR3 region: CASSGLDGKGGGDTQYF. The CDR3 nucleotides read TGTGCCAGCAGTGGCCTGGACGGTAAAGGGGGGGGAGATACGCAGTATTTT. The whole variable domain, filled in from reference TRBV11-2 and TRBJ2-3, reads EAGVAQSPRYKIIEKRQSVAFWCNPISGHATLYWYQQILGQGPKLLIQFQNNGVVDDSQLPKDRFSAERLKGVDSTLKIQPAKLEDSAVYLCASSGLDGKGGGDTQYFGPGTRLTVL.